The following is a TCR beta chain sequence with its context. Its antigen is still unknown. There are no base qualities to consult, and no much larger clone falls within one base. The germline V gene supplies CDR1 MGHRA and CDR2 YSYEKL. The CDR3 goes from the cysteine to the phenylalanine over 12 residues. Left in the record is the CDR3 DNA by itself, 36 bases read in frame from the first base. Trimming removed 6 bases from V and 7 bases from J, leaving 12 bases between the germline ends. TCR CDR3 regions were amplified from genomic DNA by multiplex PCR using the deep immunoSEQ assay. Extracted genomic DNA from each cell subset was spread evenly across all wells of several immunoSEQ 96-well plates, with each plate serving as a replicate. For sorted subsets, around 0.2 ug genomic DNA, equal to approximately 30,000 T cell genomes, was loaded into each replicate PCR. Purified libraries were measured with a Qubit 3.0 fluorometer, size-checked on a Bioanalyzer 2100, and measured again with the KAPA Library Quantification kit. Each immunoSEQ 96-well plate was sequenced on its own single-read 150-cycle Illumina NextSeq 550 flow cell. The study's processing was this. The immunoSEQ output contained only junctional sequences without quality scores, so filtering could not match that applied to full-length reads. To assign V/J genes and CDR3, sequences were annotated using PyIR, a Python wrapper for IgBLAST v1.9, with IMGT germline references. Reads with weak V/J assignments (E-value above 1e-6), missing CDR3, stop codons, out-of-frame junctions, or ambiguous translated residues were removed. A V3J clonotype was defined by an identical inferred V gene, J gene, and CDR3 amino acid sequence. Percentage overlap between repertoires was calculated by dividing the number of shared unique clonotypes by the size of the smaller repertoire. Repertoire richness was assessed with RTK rarefaction, the Chao1 estimator, and Recon v2.1 estimates of unobserved clonotypes. For all TCRbeta clonotypes obtained by the gDNA method from several donors, generation probabilities were computed with OLGA. This is the immuneACCESS table as TCRdb keeps it, with only in-frame sequences that have V and J called. A part of the clones is gone; compared with another copy, unresolved V genes explain less than half, and the rest is unexplained. That table gives V, J and clone size, and the DNA gave D and trimming. The sample table holds some 1,900,000 clones, of which about 95% were seen once. The leading ten clones occupy approximately 1.2% of the sample.

This sample was included in a study of shared clonotypes between healthy human individuals (dated by TCRdb to 2018 to 2021). Some background on the complete study: A few men and a couple of women, aged 18 to 49 years, made up the cohort. Per donor, three plates each were used for CD4 naive and CD4 memory, two for CD8 naive, and one for CD8 memory. The study deeply sequenced blood TCR repertoires of about 5 healthy adults to estimate repertoire size and the extent of clonotype sharing between individuals. Leukapheresis yielded between about 0.9 and 10 billion PBMCs per donor. Libraries were prepared and TCR repertoires were sequenced by different laboratories using diverse techniques, in order to increase sequencing depth and limit assay-specific biases.

Overall results and qualifications from the work: The small number of donors limited the genetic and exposure-history diversity represented. Based on pairwise subsampling, the degree of clonotype sharing among donors was expected to be affected by sequencing depth. Naive subsets generally had larger estimated clonotype richness than memory subsets. Sharing across a handful of donors was observed for about 5% of naive CD4, 3% to 4% of naive CD8, about 2.3% of memory CD4, and roughly 0.4% of memory CD8 clonotypes. Compared with non-shared clonotypes, clonotypes shared by all four sorted-subset donors had higher generation probabilities. Even with the large sequencing depth, rarefaction of the sorted-subset datasets indicated that sequencing was incomplete. Sampling was restricted to blood, and TCR repertoires in tissue are likely to differ from TCR repertoires in blood.

CD8 naive samples were CD45RO-negative cells positively selected for CCR7, giving a CD45RA+CCR7+ population that excluded TemRA cells. Healthy HIV-negative adults with no recently reported acute infections or vaccinations were included as donors. All donors were Caucasian adults living in Nashville, Tennessee, USA. Blood was collected by leukapheresis, and PBMCs were isolated by Ficoll-Histopaque density gradient centrifugation and then cryopreserved in liquid nitrogen vapor phase. Analytical flow cytometry was used to check the purity and quantity of each magnetically sorted T cell population. Each sorted fraction had its genomic DNA isolated and then quantified by UV absorbance on a Nanodrop 2000c.

The sample comprised naive CD8+ T cells sorted from blood. Reading the label with the study, this specimen's cell subset or site is: CD45RA+CCR7+. The TCR sequence derives from a man aged 18 to 30 in good health. The chain is encoded by TRBV4-1 joined to TRBJ1-2; TRBD1 might be the D gene, on 5 matching bases. The sequence in DNA is TGCGCCAGCAGTGGGGCCTCGGCTGGCTACACCTTC. This gives the protein CASSGASAGYTF.